These 30 T cell receptor beta chains originate from one sample sequenced in a study of OX40 agonist ivuxolimab in advanced cancers. The assay was immunoSEQ multiplex PCR, and TCRdb's table has in-frame clones only and misses some. The table records 77,000 or so clones, more than 65% of them present only once. Here the sequenced sample was CD4+ or CD8+ T cells sorted from blood, taken in a trial of the OX40 agonist ivuxolimab. The receptors stem from an adult with an advanced solid tumor such as melanoma, head and neck, liver or kidney cancer.

The chain joins TRBV9 to TRBJ2-3; D gene uncertain. The CDR3 covers 14 residues. Germline V CDR1 and CDR2: SGDLS, YYNGEE. V lost 0 bases, J lost 0 bases, and 5 bases lay in between. CDR3 residues: CASSVGPSTDTQYF. The CDR3 DNA sequence: TGTGCCAGCAGCGTAGGGCCTAGCACAGATACGCAGTATTTT.

The chain recombines TRBV6-5 with TRBJ1-2, with TRBD1 matching 10 bases. The CDR3 loop spans 14 amino acids. With V trimmed by 6 bases and J by 2 bases, 3 bases remained unmatched. CDR1 is MNHEY and CDR2 is SVGAGI in the germline V gene. The CDR3 DNA follows: TGTGCCAGCAGGACAGGGGGCTTAAACTATGGCTACACCTTC. This translates into CASRTGGLNYGYTF.

The count of this clone is one. This chain connects TRBV7-2 to TRBJ2-2; 8 nucleotides agree with TRBD2. Trimming cost V 5 bases and J 1 base; bases outside gene matches: 6. The CDR3 has 16 residues. Germline-derived CDR1 and CDR2 are SGHTA and FQGNSA. The CDR3 bases are TGTGCCAGCAGCCAGAGAGCGGGAGTGAACACCGGGGAGCTGTTTTTT. Its protein product is CASSQRAGVNTGELFF.

The chain is built from TRBV27 and TRBJ1-2; TRBD1 might be the D (5 bases). The CDR3 has 14 residues. Between the trimmed V and J ends, which lost 2 bases and 9 bases, there was a span of 16 bases. CDR1 is MNHEY and CDR2 is SMNVEV in the germline V gene (reference sequence). Written as DNA, the CDR3 is TGTGCCAGCAGTTTAATAGGGGCCCGTTCCCGCTACACCTTC. Translating gives CASSLIGARSRYTF.

The CDR3 here is CAISLPGNNQPQHF. CDR3 DNA sequence: TGTGCCATCAGCCTACCGGGAAACAATCAGCCCCAGCATTTT. J is TRBJ1-5 and V is TRBV10-3; D is undetermined. V lost 6 bases to trimming and J lost 3 bases, with 12 bases between them. CDR3 length: 14 residues. The V gene's germline CDR1 is ENHRY and CDR2 SYGVKD.

The V and J genes are TRBV18 and TRBJ1-5; D may be TRBD1 (5 bases). The length of the CDR3 is 12 residues. V was clipped by 3 bases and J by 12 bases, with 12 bases between them. Germline CDR1 KGHSH, CDR2 LQKENI. CDR3 bases: TGTGCCAGCTCACCCAACGGGCAGGGCCAGCATTTT. Residues: CASSPNGQGQHF.

The rearrangement joins TRBV5-1 to TRBJ2-2, with 8 bases lining up with TRBD1. CDR3 length equals 17 residues. Germline assignment: CDR1 SGHRS and CDR2 YFSETQ. V shed 4 bases and J 1 base; nucleotides not matched to a gene: 9. The CDR3 protein is CASSGGSGTGNTGELFF. In DNA form, the CDR3 reads TGCGCCAGCAGCGGAGGCTCGGGGACAGGGAACACCGGGGAGCTGTTTTTT.

The chain is built from TRBV19 and TRBJ1-5; 12 bases agree with TRBD1. The V and J ends lost 5 bases and 2 bases, in that order; junction bases with no gene match: 13. The CDR3 sequence is 19 residues long. Germline CDR1 is LNHDA and CDR2 is SQIVND (reference sequence). CDR3 sequence reads: CASSRPPGQGAIGNQPQHF. CDR3 DNA: TGTGCCAGTAGTCGACCGCCGGGACAGGGGGCGATAGGCAATCAGCCCCAGCATTTT.

The V call is TRBV5-4, the J call TRBJ2-1, with 7 bases that match TRBD1. The trim removed 0 bases at V and 5 bases at J, leaving 5 bases unmatched. CDR3 length equals 15 residues. In germline, CDR1 is SGHNT, CDR2 YYREEE (reference sequence). CDR3 nucleotide sequence: TGTGCCAGCAGCTTGGGGCAGGGGGAAAACAATGAGCAGTTCTTC. This codes for CASSLGQGENNEQFF.

The V gene is TRBV7-9, the J gene TRBJ2-4; D is ambiguous. Per the germline V gene, CDR1 is SEHNR and CDR2 is FQNEAQ (reference sequence). V was cut by 2 bases and J by 0 bases, with 17 bases left in between. This CDR3 is 18 amino acids long. The CDR3 coding sequence is TGTGCCAGCAGCTTAAATCACTTAGCCCCTGAAGCCAAAAACATTCAGTACTTC. Its translation: CASSLNHLAPEAKNIQYF.

The CDR3 spells CAWSPGTVGYTF. The DNA for the CDR3 is TGTGCCTGGAGTCCCGGGACAGTTGGCTACACCTTC. The rearrangement joins TRBV30 to TRBJ1-2; 7 bases match TRBD1. CDR1 and CDR2 (germline): GTSNPN, SVGIG (reference sequence). The length of the CDR3 is 12 residues. Germline trimming cut 2 bases from V and 7 bases from J; bases unmatched to any gene: 4.

As to this clone: A junction boundary mismatches the germline segment, possibly from a read error. V is TRBV20-1 and J is TRBJ2-7, with TRBD2 matching over 8 bases. The CDR3 is 10 residues long. Germline V gene lookup returns CDR1 DFQATT and CDR2 SNEGSKA (reference sequence). CDR3 protein: CSSGNYEQYF. Here the CDR3 DNA reads TGTAGTAGCGGGAACTACGAGCAGTACTTC.

This sequence joins TRBV11-3 and TRBJ2-1; 13 bases are shared with TRBD2. Germline lookup yields CDR1 SGHNT and CDR2 YENEEA. With V trimmed by 3 bases and J by 7 bases, 3 bases remained unmatched. The length of the CDR3 is 15 residues. The DNA of the CDR3 is TGTGCCAGCAGCTTGGTGACTAGCGGGGGGAATGAGCAGTTCTTC. Its translation: CASSLVTSGGNEQFF.

V and J are TRBV30 and TRBJ1-5; possibly TRBD1 for D (5 bases). Germline loops: CDR1 GTSNPN, CDR2 SVGIG (reference sequence). V was trimmed by 1 base and J by 5 bases, leaving 15 bases between them. The length of the CDR3 is 15 residues. CDR3 coding DNA: TGTGCCTGGAGTGGGGGCGGATCCATCGATCAGCCCCAGCATTTT. This codes for CAWSGGGSIDQPQHF.

This clone has just a few counts. The chain joins TRBV5-1 to TRBJ1-2, with D possibly matching TRBD1 (6 bases). Germline CDR1 and CDR2: SGHRS and YFSETQ. CDR3 size: 13 residues. Trimming pared 5 bases from V and 8 bases from J, leaving 16 bases between. CDR3 nucleotide sequence: TGCGCCAGCAGTTTACAGGGAATTGGCGGCTACACCTTC. It specifies CASSLQGIGGYTF.

J is TRBJ1-2 and V is TRBV19; 10 bases map to TRBD1. Germline V gene data show CDR1 as LNHDA and CDR2 as SQIVND (reference sequence). Trimming took 4 bases from V and 7 from J; bases not matched to a gene: 6. The CDR3 totals 14 residues. This CDR3 is CASSRDRGQGGYTF. CDR3 DNA: TGTGCCAGTAGTAGAGACAGGGGGCAGGGTGGCTACACCTTC.

The chain joins TRBV5-4 to TRBJ2-3, with a tentative D call TRBD2 (6 bases). CDR1 and CDR2 (germline): SGHNT, YYREEE (reference sequence). The germline V and J ends were trimmed by 1 base and 4 bases, with 10 bases remaining between them. The CDR3 extends over 14 amino acids. The CDR3 DNA reads TGTGCCAGCAGCTTGTCGGGAGCAGCAGATACGCAGTATTTT. Its translation: CASSLSGAADTQYF.

The chain couples TRBV5-4 to TRBJ2-3, with TRBD2 matching over 8 bases. After removal of 4 bases from V and 6 bases from J, the junction contained 13 bases not matched to a gene. This CDR3 spans 16 amino acids. Germline V gene data show CDR1 as SGHNT and CDR2 as YYREEE (reference sequence). CDR3 sequence reads: CASSRSGESWLDTQYF. CDR3 in DNA: TGTGCCAGCAGCCGTAGCGGGGAGAGTTGGTTGGATACGCAGTATTTT.

The chain links TRBV18 to TRBJ1-1; a weak D match, TRBD1 (6 bases). V was trimmed by 3 bases and J by 0 bases, leaving 11 bases between them. Germline lookup yields CDR1 KGHSH and CDR2 LQKENI. This CDR3 contains 15 residues. The CDR3 region is CASSPLTGMNTEAFF. The CDR3 coding sequence is TGTGCCAGCTCACCGCTCACAGGGATGAACACTGAAGCTTTCTTT. Drawing the rest from reference TRBV18 and TRBJ1-1, the complete variable domain is NAGVMQNPRHLVRRRGQEARLRCSPMKGHSHVYWYRQLPEEGLKFMVYLQKENIIDESGMPKERFSAEFPKEGPSILRIQQVVRGDSAAYFCASSPLTGMNTEAFFGQGTRLTVV.

V is TRBV20-1 and J is TRBJ1-4; D is undetermined. This CDR3 has 11 amino acids. Trimming stripped 3 bases from V and 5 bases from J, with 4 bases between. Per germline, CDR1 DFQATT and CDR2 SNEGSKA (reference sequence). CDR3 DNA sequence: TGCAGTGCTAGGGAGAATGAAAAACTGTTTTTT. Protein: CSARENEKLFF.

V and J are TRBV2 and TRBJ2-3, with 7 bases matching TRBD2. The V gene end was trimmed by 8 bases and the J gene end by 2 bases; junction bases not matched to a gene: 7. The CDR3 runs 14 residues. CDR1 SNHLY and CDR2 FYNNEI come from the germline V gene. The CDR3 DNA follows: TGTGCCAGCTGTCGGGAGGAACTCACAGATACGCAGTATTTT. This gives the protein CASCREELTDTQYF.

V usage is TRBV10-1 and J usage is TRBJ2-7, with D possibly being TRBD2 (5 bases). The CDR3 is 17 amino acids. Germline V gene data show CDR1 as WNHNN and CDR2 as SYGVQD (reference sequence). The germline V and J ends were trimmed by 0 bases and 2 bases, with 17 bases remaining between them. CDR3 DNA sequence: TGCGCCAGCAGTGAGTCGAAGCAAGCGGAGGTAACCTACGAGCAGTACTTC. Translating it yields CASSESKQAEVTYEQYF.

The chain links TRBV2 to TRBJ1-2, with 7 bases lining up with TRBD1. V was pared by 6 bases and J by 4 bases, with 8 bases of the junction left unmatched. The CDR3 spans 14 residues. CDR1 is SNHLY, CDR2 FYNNEI, per germline. The CDR3 protein is CASSLTGTPYGYTF. CDR3 coding DNA: TGTGCCAGCAGCTTGACAGGGACCCCCTATGGCTACACCTTC. The whole variable domain, filled in from reference TRBV2 and TRBJ1-2, reads EPEVTQTPSHQVTQMGQEVILRCVPISNHLYFYWYRQILGQKVEFLVSFYNNEISEKSEIFDDQFSVERPDGSNFTLKIRSTKLEDSAMYFCASSLTGTPYGYTFGSGTRLTVV.

The chain links TRBV6-5 to TRBJ1-1; a weak D match, TRBD1 (5 bases). Trimming took off 6 bases at V and 6 bases at J, with 17 bases between the two ends. The CDR3 sequence is 14 residues long. The germline V gene encodes CDR1 MNHEY and CDR2 SVGAGI. The CDR3, as DNA: TGTGCCAGCAGCTTACTGGGGCCGAGCGCTGAAGCTTTCTTT. This translates into CASSLLGPSAEAFF.

The chain links TRBV6-4 to TRBJ2-1; TRBD1 is a possible D gene (6 bases). V lost 5 bases, J lost 0 bases, and 11 bases lay in between. The CDR3 length is 15 residues. CDR1 MRHNA and CDR2 SNTAGT come from the germline V gene. CDR3 region: CASSPTGNSYNEQFF. In nucleotides, the CDR3 is TGTGCCAGCAGTCCCACAGGGAACTCCTACAATGAGCAGTTCTTC.

In its sample, this clone was seen once. This chain uses TRBV6-6 with TRBJ1-3; no clear D. Trimming removed 6 bases from V and 0 bases from J, with 9 bases in between. The CDR3 length is 14 residues. The V gene's germline CDR1 is MNHNY and CDR2 SVGAGI (reference sequence). As DNA, the CDR3 is TGTGCCAGCAGCCCGGCTAACTCTGGAAACACCATATATTTT. Residues: CASSPANSGNTIYF.

The gene calls are TRBV18 and TRBJ1-3; TRBD1 agrees at 7 bases. J was trimmed by 0 bases and V by 3 bases; bases with no gene match: 8. Germline lookup yields CDR1 KGHSH and CDR2 LQKENI. The CDR3 is made up of 17 amino acids. Written as DNA, the CDR3 is TGTGCCAGCTCACCGTCCCCGGGGACAGCCTCTGGAAACACCATATATTTT. Translation gives CASSPSPGTASGNTIYF.

This chain links TRBV10-3 with TRBJ2-1; tentatively, D is TRBD2 (6 bases). The CDR3 sequence is 14 residues long. V was cut by 0 bases and J by 12 bases, with 15 bases left in between. Germline-derived CDR1 and CDR2 are ENHRY and SYGVKD. The CDR3 nucleotides are TGTGCCATCAGTGAGTCCCGGGACTCCAAAGGGCAGTTCTTC. It codes for CAISESRDSKGQFF.

This chain links TRBV6-5 with TRBJ2-7; the match to TRBD1 covers 10 bases. Germline V gives CDR1 MNHEY, CDR2 SVGAGI. The CDR3 extends over 15 amino acids. The junction had 8 bases not matched to a gene; V was cut back by 5 bases and J by 4 bases. Written as DNA, the CDR3 is TGTGCCAGCAGTATGGACAGGGGGGCTCGATACGAGCAGTACTTC. Its protein is CASSMDRGARYEQYF.

The chain links TRBV6-5 to TRBJ2-5, with D unclear. Trimming left V 9 bases short and J 1 base short, with 6 bases between. The CDR3 contains 11 residues. Germline assignment: CDR1 MNHEY and CDR2 SVGAGI. CDR3 sequence (DNA): TGTGCCAGTATGTTCCAAGAGACCCAGTACTTC. Its protein product is CASMFQETQYF.